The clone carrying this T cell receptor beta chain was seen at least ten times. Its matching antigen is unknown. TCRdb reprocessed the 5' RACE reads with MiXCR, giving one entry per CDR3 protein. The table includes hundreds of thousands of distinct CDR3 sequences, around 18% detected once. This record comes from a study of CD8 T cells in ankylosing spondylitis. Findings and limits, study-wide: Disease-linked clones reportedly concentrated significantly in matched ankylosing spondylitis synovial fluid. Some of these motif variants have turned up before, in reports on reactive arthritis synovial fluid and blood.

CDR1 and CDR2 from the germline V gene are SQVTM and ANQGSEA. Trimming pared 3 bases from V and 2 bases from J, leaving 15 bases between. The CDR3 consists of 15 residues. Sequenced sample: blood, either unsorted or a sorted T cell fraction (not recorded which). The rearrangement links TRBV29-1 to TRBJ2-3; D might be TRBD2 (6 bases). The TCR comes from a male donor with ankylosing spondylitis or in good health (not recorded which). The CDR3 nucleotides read TGCAGCGTTGATTGCCGGGAGCAAACCACAGATACGCAGTATTTT. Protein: CSVDCREQTTDTQYF.